Below are 5 T cell receptor beta chains sequenced from a single sample in a study of blood T cell repertoires in COVID-19. Repertoires were generated with immunoSEQ multiplex PCR, while TCRdb's copy carries only in-frame clones and drops some. The sample has 95,000 to 120,000 clones, approximately 81% seen once. The sequencing input was peripheral blood. The receptors derive from a man between 35 and 55 years old with acute or convalescent COVID-19.

This clone was counted a single time. This rearrangement joins TRBV2 to TRBJ2-5; TRBD2 might be the D (7 bases). CDR3 length: 13 amino acids. Per the germline V gene, CDR1 is SNHLY and CDR2 is FYNNEI. Trimming removed 11 bases from V and 2 bases from J, with 15 bases in between. The CDR3 loop reads CAGRGGRQETQYF. The CDR3 DNA sequence: TGTGCCGGGAGGGGGGGGAGGCAAGAGACCCAGTACTTC.

This chain joins TRBV19 and TRBJ2-7; D not certain. V gave up 3 bases and J gave up 3 bases, with 12 bases separating them. Germline V gene sequence: CDR1 LNHDA, CDR2 SQIVND (reference sequence). There are 14 residues in the CDR3. The CDR3 here is CASSMGTNYYEQYF. Here the CDR3 DNA reads TGTGCCAGTAGTATGGGTACAAACTACTACGAGCAGTACTTC.

Written as DNA, the CDR3 is TGTGCCAGCAGCCGCTCTGGACTGGATACCTACGAGCAGTACTTC. Translated: CASSRSGLDTYEQYF. The chain has TRBV6-5 and TRBJ2-7; possible D gene TRBD2, 5 bases. This CDR3 comprises 15 residues. V lost 6 bases, J lost 2 bases, and 17 bases lay in between. Germline V gives CDR1 MNHEY, CDR2 SVGAGI.

The rearrangement links TRBV5-1 to TRBJ2-4, with D maybe TRBD2 (7 bases). Per germline, CDR1 SGHRS and CDR2 YFSETQ. V was shortened by 1 base and J by 1 base, with 18 bases between the two germline ends. CDR3 size: 18 residues. The CDR3 is CASSLFGGRAGAKNIQYF. The CDR3 nucleotides are TGCGCCAGCAGCTTGTTCGGGGGGCGGGCAGGGGCCAAAAACATTCAGTACTTC.

The CDR3 DNA reads TGTGCCAGTAGTGGCCGGACGACAGGCTCGGACTATGGCTACACCTTC. It encodes CASSGRTTGSDYGYTF. The chain joins TRBV19 to TRBJ1-2; possibly TRBD1 for D (6 bases). Germline V lookup: CDR1 LNHDA, CDR2 SQIVND (reference sequence). Trimming took off 5 bases at V and 3 bases at J, with 19 bases between the two ends. CDR3 size: 16 residues.